This TCR beta chain emerged from a study of blood T cell repertoires in COVID-19 (TCRdb year 2020). For the study in its entirety: Samples from collaborators originated in the United States, Italy and Spain and spanned both the acute and convalescent phases of COVID-19. The prospective study material was composed of cDNA or gDNA derived from T cells, B-cell-depleted T cells, or PBMCs. Deeply sampled blood TCRbeta repertoires from subjects exposed to, actively infected with, or recovered from COVID-19 were included in the dataset. A freely available public database, intended as a resource for researchers studying the immune response to SARS-CoV-2, is where the repertoires were released. The samples were drawn from the first 160 participants of the ongoing ImmuneRACE study and from 950 to 1,500 subjects provided by 6 global collaborators. The sample metadata nearly always contained a de-identified subject ID, COVID-19 status, age in years and sex. Where HLA class I and class II types were available, the types were taken from metadata supplied by the sample provider, not from assay-based typing. The investigation overall reported the following: How much clinical and demographic metadata was included differed by source and by participant, and the metadata was provided uncurated.

The immunoSEQ Assay, a bias-controlled multiplex PCR, was used to amplify TCRbeta CDR3 regions from genomic DNA. Per the original workflow: The number of nucleated cells in each sample was estimated from the amplification of reference gene primers within the assay. To quantify the absolute abundance of each unique TCRbeta CDR3 rearrangement, sequence reads were collapsed and filtered. For each sample, productive Simpson clonality was calculated as the square root of Simpson's diversity index over productive rearrangements. TCRdb took over this immuneACCESS table, retaining in-frame rearrangements with V and J assigned. Such tables are incomplete; in checked studies, under half of the missing clones stem from an unresolved V gene, and the remainder is unexplained. D and trimming were read from the DNA, whereas the V and J calls and clone size are those reported in that table. For this sample there are fewer than 120,000 clones; approximately 82% appear just once. The ten largest clones take up 3.8% of the sample.

The table lists this clone with many counts. No cognate antigen has been identified for it. The sample holds no much larger clone one base away, and base qualities are not on file. The collaborating institutions used their own protocols to collect whole blood in K2EDTA tubes. For TCRbeta analysis, collaborators shipped samples in one of three forms: frozen whole blood, isolated PBMCs, or DNA extracted from either of those sample types. The germline V gene yields ENHRY for CDR1 and SYGVKD for CDR2. The germline ends are 17 bases apart after V is trimmed by 11 bases and J by 4 bases. The CDR3 holds 13 amino acids from the cysteine to the phenylalanine. The CDR3 DNA has 39 bases and is translated from base 1.

The source of this sequence is an elderly woman with acute or convalescent COVID-19. Recombination joined TRBV10-3 with TRBJ1-2; TRBD1 is perhaps the D gene, given 5 matching bases. Sequencing input: peripheral blood. The bases are TGTGCCGTCCAGGGCAGGGTTGGCTATGGCTACACCTTC. It is translated as CAVQGRVGYGYTF.